What follows are 25 T cell receptor beta chains derived from one specimen sequenced in a study of T-cell reconstitution after alpha-beta-depleted transplantation in children. Unique molecular identifiers were incorporated when the TCRbeta library was constructed. TCRdb re-called the PCR reads through MiXCR, storing one row per CDR3 protein. The data show some 490,000 distinct CDR3 sequences, with under 15% seen just once and about 6% held by the top ten. Sequenced material: PBMCs from the stem cell graft donor, taken from the stem cell graft. The receptors originated from a human donor who donated a stem cell graft to a child with combined immunodeficiency.

This clonotype has a handful of counts. This chain uses TRBV6-1 with TRBJ2-1; D possibly corresponds to TRBD2 (6 bases). V was cut by 4 bases and J by 7 bases, with 20 bases left in between. The CDR3 contains 16 residues. Germline V gene lookup returns CDR1 MNHNS and CDR2 SASEGT. The CDR3 loop reads CASSGGGLYYGNEQFF. The CDR3 nucleotides read TGTGCCAGCAGTGGCGGAGGGCTTTATTATGGTAATGAGCAGTTCTTC.

This clonotype occurred many times. CDR3 region: CASSVATRTGNYGYTF. CDR3 in DNA: TGTGCCAGCAGCGTAGCTACTCGGACAGGGAACTATGGCTACACCTTC. V gene TRBV9 combines with J gene TRBJ1-2, with TRBD1 identical over 8 bases. Germline trimming cut 0 bases from V and 2 bases from J; bases unmatched to any gene: 6. This CDR3 comprises 16 residues. CDR1 and CDR2 from the germline V gene are SGDLS and YYNGEE.

The chain uses TRBV9 and TRBJ2-5; D possibly corresponds to TRBD2 (5 bases). The germline V gene encodes CDR1 SGDLS and CDR2 YYNGEE. The CDR3 consists of 14 residues. V was trimmed by 0 bases and J by 4 bases, leaving 10 bases between them. The CDR3 loop is CASSVGLGRETQYF. The CDR3, as DNA: TGTGCCAGCAGCGTAGGTCTAGGGAGAGAGACCCAGTACTTC. The entire variable domain, with the rest obtained from reference TRBV9 and TRBJ2-5, is as follows: DSGVTQTPKHLITATGQRVTLRCSPRSGDLSVYWYQQSLDQGLQFLIQYYNGEERAKGNILERFSAQQFPDLHSELNLSSLELGDSALYFCASSVGLGRETQYFGPGTRLLVL.

This clonotype has a count of ten or more. V usage is TRBV5-1 and J usage is TRBJ2-3, with D uncertain. CDR3 length: 13 amino acids. V lost 3 bases and J 2 bases, leaving 7 bases between the germline ends. The V gene's germline CDR1 is SGHRS and CDR2 YFSETQ. DNA of the CDR3: TGCGCCAGCAGCTCAACGTACACAGATACGCAGTATTTT. Translation: CASSSTYTDTQYF.

This clonotype was seen a few times. The genes are TRBV12-3 or TRBV12-4 and TRBJ1-2, with D maybe TRBD1 (6 bases). The CDR3 sequence is 12 residues long. Trimming left V 3 bases short and J 6 bases short, with 8 bases between. The CDR3 sequence is CASSLGANGYTF. The CDR3 DNA reads as TGTGCCAGCAGTTTGGGGGCAAATGGCTACACCTTC.

The rearrangement uses TRBV3-1 and TRBJ1-2; the D gene is possibly TRBD1 (6 bases). V dropped 0 bases and J dropped 6 bases, with 17 bases sitting between them. The CDR3 is made up of 16 amino acids. In germline, CDR1 is LGHDT, CDR2 YNNKEL (reference sequence). The CDR3 is CASSQDPGGNRHGYTF. As DNA, the CDR3 is TGTGCCAGCAGCCAAGATCCCGGGGGCAACCGTCATGGCTACACCTTC.

This clonotype was detected many times. The V gene is TRBV7-9, the J gene TRBJ1-1; TRBD1 is a possible D gene (6 bases). Trimming stripped 5 bases from V and 0 bases from J, with 13 bases between. The CDR3 is 15 residues long. The germline CDR1 and CDR2 sequences are SEHNR and FQNEAQ (reference sequence). The CDR3 DNA follows: TGTGCCAGCAGCCCAGGGGTGTTCTTGAACACTGAAGCTTTCTTT. Translating it yields CASSPGVFLNTEAFF.

This clonotype was picked up many times. This chain uses TRBV12-3 or TRBV12-4 with TRBJ2-2; D not certain. V was shortened by 6 bases and J by 4 bases, with 12 bases between the two germline ends. The CDR3 runs to 14 residues. CDR3 bases: TGTGCCAGCAGCCACCCGCTGGGCACCGGGGAGCTGTTTTTT. It codes for CASSHPLGTGELFF.

This clonotype came up a few times. The chain carries TRBV6-6 and TRBJ2-5; 9 bases match TRBD2. Germline lookup yields CDR1 MNHNY and CDR2 SVGAGI (reference sequence). This CDR3 has 12 residues. Trimming took 8 bases from V and 2 from J; bases not matched to a gene: 0. DNA of the CDR3: TGTGCCAGCGCGGGGGGGCAAGAGACCCAGTACTTC. Its translation: CASAGGQETQYF.

This chain links TRBV19 with TRBJ2-1, with D unresolved. V lost 1 base and J 6 bases, leaving 16 bases between the germline ends. The CDR3 contains 16 residues. CDR1 is LNHDA and CDR2 is SQIVND in the germline V gene (reference sequence). CDR3 region: CASSIGPAHLFNEQFF. CDR3 DNA: TGTGCCAGTAGTATAGGACCGGCGCATCTCTTCAATGAGCAGTTCTTC.

The chain uses TRBV7-9 and TRBJ2-2; D might be TRBD2 (5 bases). CDR1 is SEHNR and CDR2 is FQNEAQ in the germline V gene (reference sequence). The V end lost 5 bases, the J end lost 4 bases, and 14 bases lay between the germline ends. This CDR3 comprises 15 residues. CDR3 sequence: CASSPPGSSTGELFF. DNA of the CDR3: TGTGCCAGCAGCCCCCCGGGATCCTCCACCGGGGAGCTGTTTTTT. Using reference TRBV7-9 and TRBJ2-2 for the parts outside the CDR3, the full variable domain is DTGVSQNPRHKITKRGQNVTFRCDPISEHNRLYWYRQTLGQGPEFLTYFQNEAQLEKSRLLSDRFSAERPKGSFSTLEIQRTEQGDSAMYLCASSPPGSSTGELFFGEGSRLTVL.

CDR3 DNA: TGCGCCAGCAGCTTGAATGAGATGAGAGGCTACACCTTC. Translated: CASSLNEMRGYTF. The V and J genes are TRBV5-1 and TRBJ1-2; unclear D gene. V lost 1 base and J 8 bases, leaving 12 bases between the germline ends. Per the germline V gene, CDR1 is SGHRS and CDR2 is YFSETQ. The CDR3 is 13 residues long.

This clonotype came up a few times. The rearrangement joins TRBV19 to TRBJ2-7, with 7 positions matching TRBD1. In germline, CDR1 is LNHDA, CDR2 SQIVND (reference sequence). This CDR3 region has 14 residues. Unmatched junction bases numbered 6, after V lost 5 bases and J lost 2 bases. CDR3 in DNA: TGTGCCAGTAGTCTTACCGGGACAGCCTACGAGCAGTACTTC. It yields the protein CASSLTGTAYEQYF.

The table lists this clonotype with many counts. This chain joins TRBV27 and TRBJ2-1; D is perhaps TRBD1 (6 bases). The V end lost 1 base, the J end lost 4 bases, and 14 bases lay between the germline ends. Looked up from germline, CDR1 is MNHEY and CDR2 is SMNVEV (reference sequence). CDR3 length: 16 amino acids. CDR3 sequence: CASSLLAGVAYNEQFF. CDR3 nucleotide sequence: TGTGCCAGCAGTTTATTGGCAGGGGTGGCTTACAATGAGCAGTTCTTC.

This clonotype has only a few counts. The gene calls are TRBV12-3 or TRBV12-4 and TRBJ2-1, with TRBD2 identical over 8 bases. The CDR3 has 16 amino acids. J was trimmed by 2 bases and V by 6 bases; bases with no gene match: 9. DNA for the CDR3: TGTGCCAGCAGACATTCAGCGGGAGAGACCTACAATGAGCAGTTCTTC. Its protein is CASRHSAGETYNEQFF.

The gene calls are TRBV5-1 and TRBJ2-7; 8 nucleotides match TRBD1. Germline CDR1 and CDR2: SGHRS and YFSETQ. This CDR3 has 15 amino acids. Unmatched junction bases numbered 10, after V lost 3 bases and J lost 5 bases. The CDR3 DNA reads as TGCGCCAGCAGCTCCGGAGGGGGGACAGGAAACGAGCAGTACTTC. Its protein is CASSSGGGTGNEQYF.

This clonotype was counted at least ten times. The chain recombines TRBV12-3 or TRBV12-4 with TRBJ1-2, with D possibly being TRBD1 (5 bases). This CDR3 comprises 14 residues. With 8 bases removed from V and 8 bases from J, the gap between germline ends came to 21 bases. CDR3 in DNA: TGTGCCAGCGTCCCTGCAGGGAGGGTAGAGGGCTACACCTTC. Translation: CASVPAGRVEGYTF.

This clonotype was found a few times. The chain's CDR3 is CASSSTTPSYEQYF. CDR3 nucleotide sequence: TGTGCCAGCAGTTCCACGACTCCTTCCTACGAGCAGTACTTC. The chain uses TRBV6-5 and TRBJ2-7; D call uncertain. The ends were cut back, 4 bases at V and 1 base at J, with 11 bases in the middle. CDR1 and CDR2 from the germline V gene are MNHEY and SVGAGI. The CDR3 totals 14 residues.

This clonotype has only a few counts. The chain couples TRBV25-1 to TRBJ1-1, with TRBD1 as a possible D gene (6 bases). CDR1 is MGHDK, CDR2 SYGVNS, per germline. The V end was cut by 4 bases, the J end by 4 bases, with 10 bases between. This CDR3 contains 13 residues. CDR3 nucleotides: TGTGCCAGCAGTGGGGGGCCGCCCACTGAAGCTTTCTTT. Translated: CASSGGPPTEAFF.

This clonotype has a handful of counts. This chain connects TRBV10-3 to TRBJ2-7; the match to TRBD1 covers 10 bases. Germline V lookup: CDR1 ENHRY, CDR2 SYGVKD. The length of the CDR3 is 14 residues. With 6 bases clipped from V and 3 bases from J, the junction kept 5 bases outside the gene matches. CDR3 sequence (DNA): TGTGCCATCAGATCCGGGACAGGGGTCTACGAGCAGTACTTC. It specifies CAIRSGTGVYEQYF.

This clonotype has more than one count but fewer than ten. This sequence joins TRBV7-9 and TRBJ1-6; TRBD1 aligns across 8 bases. CDR1 SEHNR and CDR2 FQNEAQ come from the germline V gene (reference sequence). V lost 1 base to trimming and J lost 9 bases; unmatched junction nucleotides: 5. This CDR3 contains 15 residues. The CDR3 region has the DNA TGTGCCAGCAGCTTAGGGGCCGGGACAGGTTCACCCCTCCACTTT. Protein product: CASSLGAGTGSPLHF. Complete variable domain (other parts from reference TRBV7-9 and TRBJ1-6): DTGVSQNPRHKITKRGQNVTFRCDPISEHNRLYWYRQTLGQGPEFLTYFQNEAQLEKSRLLSDRFSAERPKGSFSTLEIQRTEQGDSAMYLCASSLGAGTGSPLHFGNGTRLTVT.

This clonotype showed up many times. The gene calls are TRBV20-1 and TRBJ1-3; D uncertain. Germline CDR1 is DFQATT and CDR2 is SNEGSKA (reference sequence). Deletions cut 3 bases from V and 4 bases from J, with 13 bases between. This CDR3 has 14 residues. The DNA for the CDR3 is TGCAGTGCTAGGTTCGTTGGAGTCGGAAACACCATATATTTT. It is translated as CSARFVGVGNTIYF.

This clonotype showed up just a few times. The gene calls are TRBV27 and TRBJ2-1; D is undetermined. Germline CDR1 reads MNHEY; CDR2 reads SMNVEV (reference sequence). The CDR3 has 15 residues. With 1 base removed from V and 2 bases from J, the gap between germline ends came to 9 bases. CDR3 amino acids: CASSLYGVTYNEQFF. CDR3 nucleotides: TGTGCCAGCAGTTTATACGGCGTGACCTACAATGAGCAGTTCTTC.

This clonotype was observed a handful of times. The J gene is TRBJ1-5, the V gene TRBV7-9; D possibly corresponds to TRBD1 (5 bases). V lost 5 bases and J lost 5, with 13 bases in between. CDR1 and CDR2 (germline): SEHNR, FQNEAQ (reference sequence). The CDR3 sequence is 14 residues long. DNA for the CDR3: TGTGCCAGCAGCCCCGGGGCAGGGTATCAGCCCCAGCATTTT. It translates to CASSPGAGYQPQHF.

CDR3 region: CAWSPDLETQYF. The CDR3, as DNA: TGTGCCTGGAGCCCTGATTTAGAGACCCAGTACTTC. The rearrangement joins TRBV30 to TRBJ2-5; D is uncertain. The CDR3 has 12 amino acids. CDR1 and CDR2 from the germline V gene are GTSNPN and SVGIG (reference sequence). V lost 3 bases to trimming and J lost 4 bases, with 9 bases between them.